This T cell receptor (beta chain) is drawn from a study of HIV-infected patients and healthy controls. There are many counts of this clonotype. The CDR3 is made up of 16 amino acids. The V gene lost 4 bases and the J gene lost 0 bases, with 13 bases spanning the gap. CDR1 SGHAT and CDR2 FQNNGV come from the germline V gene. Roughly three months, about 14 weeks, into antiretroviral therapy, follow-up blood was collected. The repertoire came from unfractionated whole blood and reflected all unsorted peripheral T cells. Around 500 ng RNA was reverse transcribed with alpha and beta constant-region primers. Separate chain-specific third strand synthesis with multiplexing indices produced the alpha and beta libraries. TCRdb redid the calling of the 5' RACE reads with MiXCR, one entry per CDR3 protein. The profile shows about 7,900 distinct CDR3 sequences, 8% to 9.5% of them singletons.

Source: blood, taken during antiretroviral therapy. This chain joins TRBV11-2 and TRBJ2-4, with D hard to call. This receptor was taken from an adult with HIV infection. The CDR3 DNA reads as TGTGCCAGCAGCTCTTTGGCAGCCCTAGCCAAAAACATTCAGTACTTC. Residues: CASSSLAALAKNIQYF.